A single sample is the source of the 23 T cell receptor beta chains below, sequenced in a study of Graves' ophthalmopathy and Graves' hyperthyroidism (dated by TCRdb to 2016 to 2019). These reads were obtained on an Illumina HiSeq 2000. For repertoire sequencing, the TCR beta CDR3 regions were amplified from RNA transcripts. The first round was an RT-PCR using HTBI primers with the Qiagen OneStep RT-PCR kit, and this first round was followed by a second-round multiplex PCR, then size selection and purification. The public reads were reanalyzed by TCRdb: fastp trimming at Q25, MiXCR alignment, in-frame beta chains only. Rows merge per CDR3 protein into single entries with the most common DNA and genes. Within this sample are some 390,000 distinct CDR3 sequences, with around 17% of them counted one time only. Together, the top ten hold roughly 1.4% of the sample. Sequencing was performed on peripheral blood. These receptors originate from a young woman with Graves' ophthalmopathy. Donor details come from another sample of the same person, matched by shared clones.

This clonotype was counted ten times or more. J is TRBJ1-2 and V is TRBV28, with D possibly TRBD1 on 5 matching bases. CDR3 length: 16 residues. Germline CDR1 is MDHEN and CDR2 is SYDVKM. The V and J ends lost 5 bases and 2 bases respectively, with 18 bases between them. CDR3 nucleotide sequence: TGTGCCAGCAGTCCCCAGGAGGGGCTGTTGAACTATGGCTACACCTTC. Protein product: CASSPQEGLLNYGYTF.

This clonotype was recorded a few times. The chain employs TRBV6-1 and TRBJ1-2; D may be TRBD1 (6 bases). The ends were cut back, 2 bases at V and 5 bases at J, with 15 bases in the middle. This CDR3 has 15 residues. From germline, CDR1 is MNHNS and CDR2 SASEGT. The chain's CDR3 is CASSERGYSKYGYTF. DNA of the CDR3: TGTGCCAGCAGTGAAAGGGGGTACTCGAAGTATGGCTACACCTTC.

A few counts support this clonotype. This chain joins TRBV7-3 and TRBJ2-2; no clear D. This CDR3 spans 13 amino acids. Germline V CDR1 and CDR2: SGHTA, FQGTGA. Trimming stripped 3 bases from V and 6 bases from J, with 8 bases between. This CDR3 is CASSFVGSGELFF. In nucleotides, the CDR3 is TGTGCCAGCAGCTTTGTGGGATCCGGGGAGCTGTTTTTT.

This clonotype was recorded many times. This rearrangement joins TRBV20-1 to TRBJ2-5; no firm D call. CDR3 length equals 13 residues. Germline V gene lookup returns CDR1 DFQATT and CDR2 SNEGSKA (reference sequence). The V end lost 6 bases, the J end lost 5 bases, and 16 bases lay between the germline ends. The CDR3 spells CSAHRRIPETQYF. The DNA for the CDR3 is TGCAGTGCCCACCGCAGGATACCGGAGACCCAGTACTTC.

V gene TRBV20-1 combines with J gene TRBJ2-7; 8 bases match TRBD1. The V segment lost 6 bases and the J segment 2 bases; nucleotides outside the gene matches: 12. This CDR3 spans 15 amino acids. Germline CDR1 reads DFQATT; CDR2 reads SNEGSKA (reference sequence). The chain's CDR3 is CSAVRMGQEPYEQYF. The CDR3 DNA follows: TGCAGTGCCGTAAGGATGGGACAGGAACCCTACGAGCAGTACTTC.

This clonotype occurred many times. The chain joins TRBV20-1 to TRBJ1-1; D is undetermined. The V gene lost 0 bases and the J gene lost 1 base, with 9 bases spanning the gap. This CDR3 is 14 amino acids long. Germline values: CDR1 DFQATT, CDR2 SNEGSKA (reference sequence). CDR3 loop: CSARDGEGNTEAFF. The CDR3 coding sequence is TGCAGTGCTAGAGATGGGGAGGGGAACACTGAAGCTTTCTTT.

The table lists this clonotype with many counts. The chain couples TRBV6-2 or TRBV6-3 to TRBJ1-5; no clear D. The germline V gene encodes CDR1 MNHEY and CDR2 SVGEGT. The length of the CDR3 is 15 residues. V was clipped by 4 bases and J by 3 bases, with 13 bases between them. The CDR3 coding sequence is TGTGCCAGCAGTTCCCACGAGGCAGCCAATCAGCCCCAGCATTTT. Translated: CASSSHEAANQPQHF.

This clonotype was seen more than once but under ten times. J is TRBJ2-7 and V is TRBV4-1; 11 nucleotides line up with TRBD2. V was clipped by 5 bases and J by 7 bases; unmatched bases: 16. CDR1 and CDR2 from the germline V gene are MGHRA and YSYEKL. The CDR3 loop spans 17 amino acids. The CDR3 DNA is TGCGCCAGCAGCTCAAAGCCGTTAGCGGGAGGGCCAGGGGAGCAGTACTTC. Translating it yields CASSSKPLAGGPGEQYF.

This clonotype was found many times. The chain joins TRBV12-3 or TRBV12-4 to TRBJ2-5; 10 nucleotides agree with TRBD1. The V segment lost 5 bases and the J segment 5 bases; nucleotides outside the gene matches: 14. CDR3 length: 17 residues. CDR3 sequence: CASSEPGQGITGETQYF. CDR3 DNA sequence: TGTGCCAGCAGTGAACCGGGACAGGGGATAACGGGGGAGACCCAGTACTTC.

The rearrangement joins TRBV4-2 to TRBJ1-6; 7 positions agree with TRBD1. There are 15 residues in the CDR3. V was clipped by 3 bases and J by 12 bases; unmatched bases: 11. Germline V gene sequence: CDR1 LGHNA, CDR2 YNFKEQ. This CDR3 is CASSQFTGQTKPLHF. CDR3 DNA: TGTGCCAGCAGCCAGTTCACGGGACAGACGAAACCCCTCCACTTT.

This clonotype was seen repeatedly, ten times or more. The genes are TRBV15 and TRBJ2-7; 11 bases are a match to TRBD1. The CDR3 contains 15 residues. Trimming removed 5 bases from V and 3 bases from J; junction bases left unmatched: 6. Germline V gene sequence: CDR1 LNHNV, CDR2 YYDKDF (reference sequence). DNA for the CDR3: TGTGCCACCAGCGTCGGGACAGGGGGACTCTACGAGCAGTACTTC. Translated, it gives CATSVGTGGLYEQYF.

At least ten counts were recorded for this clonotype. The rearrangement links TRBV6-2 or TRBV6-3 to TRBJ2-2; 10 positions agree with TRBD2. This CDR3 spans 19 amino acids. The trim removed 1 base at V and 4 bases at J, leaving 12 bases unmatched. The V gene's germline CDR1 is MNHEY and CDR2 SVGEGT. The CDR3, as DNA: TGTGCCAGCAGTTACTTGCGGGGGTTGGCTAGCGGGGGCACCGGGGAGCTGTTTTTT. Residues: CASSYLRGLASGGTGELFF.

At least ten counts were recorded for this clonotype. One end of the junction is discordant with germline, which a read error may explain. This sequence joins TRBV5-1 and TRBJ1-5, with TRBD1 matching 7 bases. This CDR3 has 13 residues. CDR1 and CDR2 from the germline V gene are SGHRS and YFSETQ. CDR3 in amino acids: CASSEGSGQPQRF. The CDR3 nucleotides read TGCGCCAGCTCAGAGGGGTCGGGACAGCCCCAGCGTTTT.

This clonotype has at least ten counts. The V and J genes are TRBV7-6 and TRBJ2-5; possible D gene TRBD2, 5 bases. There are 14 residues in the CDR3. The V end was cut by 3 bases, the J end by 5 bases, with 13 bases between. In germline, CDR1 is SGHVS, CDR2 FNYEAQ. The chain's CDR3 is CASSLGTGKETQYF. CDR3 DNA sequence: TGTGCCAGCAGCTTGGGAACGGGAAAGGAGACCCAGTACTTC. The variable domain in full, with the rest retrieved from reference TRBV7-6 and TRBJ2-5, is GAGVSQSPRYKVTKRGQDVALRCDPISGHVSLYWYRQALGQGPEFLTYFNYEAQQDKSGLPNDRFSAERPEGSISTLTIQRTEQRDSAMYRCASSLGTGKETQYFGPGTRLLVL.

This clonotype showed up many times. The chain combines TRBV30 with TRBJ1-1; the D gene is possibly TRBD1 (6 bases). The ends were cut back, 3 bases at V and 1 base at J, with 21 bases in the middle. Germline CDR1 is GTSNPN and CDR2 is SVGIG (reference sequence). The CDR3 extends over 17 amino acids. CDR3 DNA: TGTGCCTGGAGCGGAGCAGGGGTTTCCCTGGGGAACACTGAAGCTTTCTTT. Residues: CAWSGAGVSLGNTEAFF.

There are many counts of this clonotype. V and J are TRBV12-3 or TRBV12-4 and TRBJ2-7; no definite D call. Trimming pared 7 bases from V and 5 bases from J, leaving 15 bases between. CDR3 length: 13 residues. In nucleotides, the CDR3 is TGTGCCAGCATCCTGGACGGTCAGGACGAGCAGTACTTC. Amino acids: CASILDGQDEQYF.

V is TRBV11-2 and J is TRBJ1-6; 8 nucleotides match TRBD1. V was pared by 2 bases and J by 9 bases, with 9 bases of the junction left unmatched. The CDR3 runs to 16 residues. The V gene's germline CDR1 is SGHAT and CDR2 FQNNGV. The CDR3 DNA is TGTGCCAGCAGCTTAAGACCGGGACAGGCTACTTCACCCCTCCACTTT. This translates into CASSLRPGQATSPLHF.

The chain uses TRBV28 and TRBJ1-1; possible D gene TRBD1, 5 bases. The CDR3 has 13 residues. The germline V gene has CDR1 MDHEN and CDR2 SYDVKM. The V gene lost 2 bases and the J gene lost 11 bases, with 15 bases spanning the gap. The chain's CDR3 is CASSLRAGLWAFF. CDR3 DNA: TGTGCCAGCAGTTTACGTGCGGGGCTGTGGGCTTTCTTT.

This clonotype occurred many times. The chain couples TRBV7-9 to TRBJ1-2, with TRBD1 as a possible D gene (6 bases). The CDR3 is 15 residues long. Germline loops: CDR1 SEHNR, CDR2 FQNEAQ (reference sequence). Deletions cut 8 bases from V and 4 bases from J, with 20 bases between. In DNA form, the CDR3 reads TGTGCCAGCTCACCAGACGGGGGCAACTCCTATGGCTACACCTTC. Protein: CASSPDGGNSYGYTF.

This clonotype was counted many times. The rearrangement uses TRBV28 and TRBJ1-3; D is unclear. The ends were cut back, 6 bases at V and 14 bases at J, with 14 bases in the middle. Germline assignment: CDR1 MDHEN and CDR2 SYDVKM. The CDR3 length is 11 residues. In DNA form, the CDR3 reads TGTGCCAGCAGCCCTGACGGGCCCCTATATTTT. Its protein is CASSPDGPLYF.

The chain couples TRBV20-1 to TRBJ2-7; weak D call: TRBD2 (5 bases). Germline loops: CDR1 DFQATT, CDR2 SNEGSKA (reference sequence). The CDR3 has 13 amino acids. V lost 5 bases and J 7 bases, leaving 18 bases between the germline ends. In nucleotides, the CDR3 is TGCAGTGCTGGCTTTTACCATTCGGGGGAGCAGTACTTC. It specifies CSAGFYHSGEQYF.

The V call is TRBV12-3 or TRBV12-4, the J call TRBJ2-2; 8 bases are a match to TRBD2. The CDR3 has 16 amino acids. Trimming took 5 bases from V and 3 from J; bases not matched to a gene: 8. The CDR3 sequence is CASSPGTRRDTGELFF. CDR3 DNA sequence: TGTGCCAGCAGTCCCGGGACTAGGCGAGACACCGGGGAGCTGTTTTTT.

The table lists this clonotype with many counts. V gene TRBV6-5 combines with J gene TRBJ1-1; D is unclear. V was shortened by 0 bases and J by 7 bases, with 9 bases between the two germline ends. From germline, CDR1 is MNHEY and CDR2 SVGAGI. CDR3 length equals 13 residues. Here the CDR3 DNA reads TGTGCCAGCAGTTACTCGGTCGGCCGTGAAGCTTTCTTT. It yields the protein CASSYSVGREAFF.